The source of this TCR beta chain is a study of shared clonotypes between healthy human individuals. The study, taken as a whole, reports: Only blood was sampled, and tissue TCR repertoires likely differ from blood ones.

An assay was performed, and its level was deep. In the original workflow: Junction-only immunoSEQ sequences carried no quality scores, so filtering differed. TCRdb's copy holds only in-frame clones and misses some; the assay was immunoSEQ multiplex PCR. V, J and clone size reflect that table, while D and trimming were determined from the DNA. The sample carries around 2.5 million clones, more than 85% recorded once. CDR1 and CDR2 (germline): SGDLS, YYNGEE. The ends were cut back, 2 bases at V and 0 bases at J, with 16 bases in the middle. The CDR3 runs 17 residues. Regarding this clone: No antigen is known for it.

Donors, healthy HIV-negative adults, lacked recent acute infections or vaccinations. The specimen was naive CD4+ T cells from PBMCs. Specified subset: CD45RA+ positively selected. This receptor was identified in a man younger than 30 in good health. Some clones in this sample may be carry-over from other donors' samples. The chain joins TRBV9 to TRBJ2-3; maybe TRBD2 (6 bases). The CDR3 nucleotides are TGTGCCAGCAGCGTTATGGCGGGATTAGCTAGCACAGATACGCAGTATTTT. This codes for CASSVMAGLASTDTQYF.